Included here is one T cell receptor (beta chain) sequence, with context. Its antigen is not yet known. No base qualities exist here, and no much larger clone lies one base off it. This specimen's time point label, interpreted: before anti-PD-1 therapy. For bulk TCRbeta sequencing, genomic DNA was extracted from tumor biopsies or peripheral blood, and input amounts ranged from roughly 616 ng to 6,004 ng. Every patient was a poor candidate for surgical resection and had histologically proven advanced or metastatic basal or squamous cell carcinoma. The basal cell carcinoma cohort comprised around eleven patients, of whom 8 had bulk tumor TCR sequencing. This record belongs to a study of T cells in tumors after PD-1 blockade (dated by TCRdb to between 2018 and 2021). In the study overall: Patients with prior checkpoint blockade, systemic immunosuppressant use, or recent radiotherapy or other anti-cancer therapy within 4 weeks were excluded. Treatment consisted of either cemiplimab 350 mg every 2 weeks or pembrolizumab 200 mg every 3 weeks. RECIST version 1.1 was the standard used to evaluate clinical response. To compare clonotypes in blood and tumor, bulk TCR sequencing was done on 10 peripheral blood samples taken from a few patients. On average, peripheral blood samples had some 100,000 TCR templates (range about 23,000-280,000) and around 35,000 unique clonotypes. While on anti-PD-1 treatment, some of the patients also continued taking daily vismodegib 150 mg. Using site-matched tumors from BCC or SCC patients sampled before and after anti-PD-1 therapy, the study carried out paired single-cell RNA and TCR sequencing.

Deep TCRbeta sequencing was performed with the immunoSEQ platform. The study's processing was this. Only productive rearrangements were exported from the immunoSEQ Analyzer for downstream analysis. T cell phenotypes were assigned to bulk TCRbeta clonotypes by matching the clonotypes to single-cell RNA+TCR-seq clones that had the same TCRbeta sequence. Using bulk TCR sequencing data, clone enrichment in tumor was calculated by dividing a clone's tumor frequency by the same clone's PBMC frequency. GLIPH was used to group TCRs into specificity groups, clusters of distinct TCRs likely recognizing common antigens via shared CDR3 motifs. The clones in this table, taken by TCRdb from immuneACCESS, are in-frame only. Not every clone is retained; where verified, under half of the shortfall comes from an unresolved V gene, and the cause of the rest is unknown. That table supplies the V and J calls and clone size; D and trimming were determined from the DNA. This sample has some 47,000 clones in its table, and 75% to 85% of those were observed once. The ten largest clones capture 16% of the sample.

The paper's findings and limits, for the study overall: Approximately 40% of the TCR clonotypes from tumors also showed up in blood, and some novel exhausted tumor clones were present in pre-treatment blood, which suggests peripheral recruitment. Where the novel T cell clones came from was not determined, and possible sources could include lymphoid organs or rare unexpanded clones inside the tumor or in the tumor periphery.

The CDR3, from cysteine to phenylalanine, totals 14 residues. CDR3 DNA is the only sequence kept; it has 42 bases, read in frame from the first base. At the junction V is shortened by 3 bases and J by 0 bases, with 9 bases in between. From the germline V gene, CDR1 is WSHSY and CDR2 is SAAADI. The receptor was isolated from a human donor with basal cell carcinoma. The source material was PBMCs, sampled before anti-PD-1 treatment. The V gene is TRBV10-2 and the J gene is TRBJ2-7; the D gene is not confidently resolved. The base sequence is TGCGCCAGCAGTGAAGGGCGGAACTCCTACGAGCAGTACTTC. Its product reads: CASSEGRNSYEQYF.